The source of this T cell receptor (beta chain) is a study of blood T cells in healthy people across ages. Study observations and caveats: Donors of long life had a larger count of naive CD4+ cells and greater diversity than aged donors. Per-million-T-cell TCR beta diversity fell roughly linearly with age. It was held that diversity estimates obtained from one million T cells represented underestimates.

The CDR3 contains 15 residues. J lost 8 bases, V lost 0 bases, and 9 bases had no gene match. CDR1 is SEHNR and CDR2 is FQNEAQ in the germline V gene (reference sequence). About this clonotype: Its antigen is unknown.

With a J-beta primer mix and a sample-barcoded 5' primer, a second PCR ran 7 to 11 cycles. TCRdb used MiXCR to reprocess the 5' RACE reads, holding one entry per CDR3 protein. The sample lists 550,000 to 750,000 distinct CDR3 sequences, more than 20% occurring once. The source is a man between 65 and 85 years old in good health. The V and J genes are TRBV7-9 and TRBJ1-1; 7 bases are shared with TRBD1. The material sequenced was blood. As DNA, the CDR3 is TGTGCCAGCAGCTTAGCGAGGGGGCTTTCATCCGAAGCTTTCTTT. Residues: CASSLARGLSSEAFF.